This T cell receptor beta chain was sequenced for a study of T cell responses to AZD1222 COVID-19 vaccine. V was shortened by 0 bases and J by 2 bases, with 4 bases between the two germline ends. CDR1 ENHRY and CDR2 SYGVKD come from the germline V gene. This CDR3 has 13 amino acids. Sequencing used immunoSEQ multiplex PCR; TCRdb keeps in-frame clones, though not all of them. The table has approximately 170,000 clones, roughly nine tenths seen once. The rearrangement links TRBV10-3 to TRBJ1-1; D call uncertain. The clonotype originates from an adult in good health. This specimen consisted of peripheral blood, obtained on day 0 of AZD1222 vaccination. The CDR3 sequence is CAISESDNTEAFF. CDR3 DNA sequence: TGTGCCATCAGTGAGTCTGACAACACTGAAGCTTTCTTT.